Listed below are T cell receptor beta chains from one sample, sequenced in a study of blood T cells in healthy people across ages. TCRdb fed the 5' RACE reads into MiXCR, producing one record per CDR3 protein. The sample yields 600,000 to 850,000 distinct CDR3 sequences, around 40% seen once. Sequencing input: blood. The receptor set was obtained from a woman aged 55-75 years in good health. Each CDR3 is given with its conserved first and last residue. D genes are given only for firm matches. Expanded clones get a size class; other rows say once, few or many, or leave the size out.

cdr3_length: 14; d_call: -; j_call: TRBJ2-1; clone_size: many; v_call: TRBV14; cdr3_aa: CASSQFGGYNEQFF; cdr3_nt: TGTGCCAGCAGCCAATTTGGGGGTTACAATGAGCAGTTCTTC
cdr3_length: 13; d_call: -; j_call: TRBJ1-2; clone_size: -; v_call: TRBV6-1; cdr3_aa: CASRKDSHYGYTF; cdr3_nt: TGTGCCAGCAGGAAGGACAGCCACTATGGCTACACCTTC
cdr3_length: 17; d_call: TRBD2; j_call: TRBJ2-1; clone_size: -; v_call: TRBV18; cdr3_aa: CASSPESSGPRGETQFF; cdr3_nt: TGTGCCAGCTCACCGGAGTCTAGCGGGCCCCGCGGGGAGACCCAGTTCTTC
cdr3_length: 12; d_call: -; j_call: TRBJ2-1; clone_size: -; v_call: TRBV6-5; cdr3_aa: CASNIPGLEQFF; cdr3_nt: TGTGCCAGCAATATTCCGGGACTCGAGCAGTTCTTC
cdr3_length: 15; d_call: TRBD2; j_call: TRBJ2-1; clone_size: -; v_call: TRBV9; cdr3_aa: CASSETGLVFDEQFF; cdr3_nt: TGTGCCAGCAGCGAAACGGGACTAGTTTTTGATGAGCAGTTCTTC
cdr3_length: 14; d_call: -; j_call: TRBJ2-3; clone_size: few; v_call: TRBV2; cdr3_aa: CASTWDGNTDTQYF; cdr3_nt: TGTGCCAGCACTTGGGACGGCAACACAGATACGCAGTATTTT
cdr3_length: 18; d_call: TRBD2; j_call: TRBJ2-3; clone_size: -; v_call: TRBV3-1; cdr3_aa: CASSLTPLAGGLTDTQYF; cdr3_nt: TGTGCCAGCAGCCTAACCCCCCTAGCGGGAGGGTTGACAGATACGCAGTATTTT
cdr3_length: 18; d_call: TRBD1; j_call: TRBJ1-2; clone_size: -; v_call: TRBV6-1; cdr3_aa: CASSDFTYGTGGNYGYTF; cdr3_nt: TGTGCCAGCAGTGATTTCACATACGGGACAGGCGGTAACTATGGCTACACCTTC
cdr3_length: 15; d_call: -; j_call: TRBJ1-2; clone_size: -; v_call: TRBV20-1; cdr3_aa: CSARDFTEPNYGYTF; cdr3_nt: TGTAGTGCTAGAGATTTCACAGAACCTAACTATGGCTACACCTTC
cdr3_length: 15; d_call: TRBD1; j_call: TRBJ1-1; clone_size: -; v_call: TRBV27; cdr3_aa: CASSSISGGTTEAFF; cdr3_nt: TGTGCCAGCAGTTCCATCTCAGGGGGTACCACTGAAGCTTTCTTT
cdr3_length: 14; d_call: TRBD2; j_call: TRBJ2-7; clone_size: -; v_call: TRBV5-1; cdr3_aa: CASSLTSGSPEQYF; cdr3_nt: TGCGCCAGCAGTTTGACTAGCGGGAGTCCCGAGCAGTACTTC
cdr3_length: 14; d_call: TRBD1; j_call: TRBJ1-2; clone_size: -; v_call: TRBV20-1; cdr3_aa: CSARDRGTGSGYTF; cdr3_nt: TGCAGTGCTAGAGATCGGGGGACAGGGTCCGGCTACACCTTC
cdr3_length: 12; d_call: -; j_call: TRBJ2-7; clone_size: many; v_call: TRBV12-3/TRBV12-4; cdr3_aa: CASRDGDYEQYF; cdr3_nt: TGTGCCAGCAGGGACGGGGACTACGAGCAGTACTTC
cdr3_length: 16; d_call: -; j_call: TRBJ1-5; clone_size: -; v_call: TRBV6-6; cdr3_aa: CASSYRAQSGNQPQHF; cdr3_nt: TGTGCCAGCAGTTACCGGGCTCAGAGTGGAAATCAGCCCCAGCATTTT
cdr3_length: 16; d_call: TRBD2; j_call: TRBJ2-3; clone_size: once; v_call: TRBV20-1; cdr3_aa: CSAELGLAGSTDTQYF; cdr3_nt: TGCAGTGCTGAACTGGGACTAGCGGGGAGCACAGATACGCAGTATTTT
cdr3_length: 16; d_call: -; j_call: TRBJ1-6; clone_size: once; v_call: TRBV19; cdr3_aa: CASSMGSGGYNSPLHF; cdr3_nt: TGTGCCAGTAGTATGGGCAGCGGGGGATATAATTCACCCCTCCACTTT
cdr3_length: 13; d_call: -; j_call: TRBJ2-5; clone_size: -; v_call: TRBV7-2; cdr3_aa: CASNGGRQETQYF; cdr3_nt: TGTGCCAGCAACGGGGGTCGCCAAGAGACCCAGTACTTC
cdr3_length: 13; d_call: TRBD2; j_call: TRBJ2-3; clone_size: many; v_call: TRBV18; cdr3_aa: CASLAVSTDTQYF; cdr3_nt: TGTGCCAGTCTAGCGGTTAGCACAGATACGCAGTATTTT
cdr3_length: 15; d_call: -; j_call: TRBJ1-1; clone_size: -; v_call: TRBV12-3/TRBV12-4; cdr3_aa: CASSRDGGLSTEAFF; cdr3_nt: TGTGCCAGCAGTCGCGATGGGGGGTTGAGCACTGAAGCTTTCTTT
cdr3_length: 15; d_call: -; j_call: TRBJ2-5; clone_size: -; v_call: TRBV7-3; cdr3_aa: CASSLIGSGQETQYF; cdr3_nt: TGTGCCAGCAGCTTAATTGGGTCGGGTCAAGAGACCCAGTACTTC
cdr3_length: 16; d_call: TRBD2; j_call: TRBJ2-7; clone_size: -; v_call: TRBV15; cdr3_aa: CATSRDPGGGRYEQYF; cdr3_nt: TGTGCCACCAGCAGAGATCCGGGAGGCGGGAGGTACGAGCAGTACTTC
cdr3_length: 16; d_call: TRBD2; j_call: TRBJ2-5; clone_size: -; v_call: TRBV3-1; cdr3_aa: CASSRRTSEGQETQYF; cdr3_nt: TGTGCCAGCAGCCGACGGACTAGCGAGGGGCAAGAGACCCAGTACTTC
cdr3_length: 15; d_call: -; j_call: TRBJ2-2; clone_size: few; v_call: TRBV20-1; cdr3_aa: CSARDFRSNTGELFF; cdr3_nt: TGCAGTGCTAGAGATTTCAGGTCAAACACCGGGGAGCTGTTTTTT
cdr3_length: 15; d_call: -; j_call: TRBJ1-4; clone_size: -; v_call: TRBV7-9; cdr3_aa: CACSPLTGSNEKLFF; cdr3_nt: TGTGCCTGCAGCCCACTCACGGGTTCAAATGAAAAACTGTTTTTT
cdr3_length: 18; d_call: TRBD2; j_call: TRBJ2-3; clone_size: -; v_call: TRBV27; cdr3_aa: CASSPITGLAGVGDTQYF; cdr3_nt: TGTGCCAGCAGTCCTATTACCGGACTAGCGGGAGTTGGAGATACGCAGTATTTT
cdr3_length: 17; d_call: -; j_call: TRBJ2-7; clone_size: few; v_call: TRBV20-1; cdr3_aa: CSAARGRIGGSGYEQYF; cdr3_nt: TGCAGTGCTGCCAGAGGAAGGATTGGGGGCTCAGGGTACGAGCAGTACTTC
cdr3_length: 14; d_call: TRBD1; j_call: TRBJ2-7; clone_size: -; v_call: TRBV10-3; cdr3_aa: CAISESTGPYEQYF; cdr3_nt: TGTGCCATCAGTGAGTCGACAGGGCCCTACGAGCAGTACTTC
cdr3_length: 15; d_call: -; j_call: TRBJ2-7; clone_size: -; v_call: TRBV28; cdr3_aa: CASSFDQAYQEEQYF; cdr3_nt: TGTGCCAGCAGTTTCGATCAGGCTTACCAAGAAGAGCAGTACTTC
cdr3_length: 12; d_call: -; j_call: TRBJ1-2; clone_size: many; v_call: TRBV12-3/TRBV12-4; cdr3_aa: CASSTGLYGYTF; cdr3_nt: TGTGCCAGCAGCACGGGCCTTTATGGCTACACCTTC
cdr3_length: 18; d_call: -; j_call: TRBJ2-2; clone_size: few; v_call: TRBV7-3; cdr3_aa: CASSLSVDPSGYTGELFF; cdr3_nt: TGTGCCAGCAGCTTATCGGTGGATCCCAGCGGATACACCGGGGAGCTGTTTTTT
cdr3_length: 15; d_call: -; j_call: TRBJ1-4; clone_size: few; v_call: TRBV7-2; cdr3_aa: CASSRGTLQIEKLFF; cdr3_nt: TGTGCCAGCAGCCGCGGGACACTTCAAATTGAAAAACTGTTTTTT
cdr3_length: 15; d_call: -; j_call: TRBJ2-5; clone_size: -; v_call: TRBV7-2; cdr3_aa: CASSPRSRGAETQYF; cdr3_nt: TGTGCCAGCAGCCCCAGGAGCCGGGGGGCAGAGACCCAGTACTTC
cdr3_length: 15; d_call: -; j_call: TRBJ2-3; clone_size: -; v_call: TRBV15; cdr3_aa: CATSRDNGGVDTQYF; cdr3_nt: TGTGCCACCAGCAGAGATAACGGGGGTGTAGATACGCAGTATTTT
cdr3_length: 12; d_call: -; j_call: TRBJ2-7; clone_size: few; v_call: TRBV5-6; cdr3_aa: CASSWGYNEQYF; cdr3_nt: TGTGCCAGCAGCTGGGGCTACAATGAGCAGTACTTC
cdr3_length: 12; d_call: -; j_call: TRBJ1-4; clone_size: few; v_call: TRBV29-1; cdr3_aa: CSVAGADEKLFF; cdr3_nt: TGCAGCGTAGCTGGTGCAGATGAAAAACTGTTTTTT
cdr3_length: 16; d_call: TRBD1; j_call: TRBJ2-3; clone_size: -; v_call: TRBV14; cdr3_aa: CASSLGQGQVTDTQYF; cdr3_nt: TGTGCCAGCAGCCTGGGACAGGGACAGGTAACAGATACGCAGTATTTT
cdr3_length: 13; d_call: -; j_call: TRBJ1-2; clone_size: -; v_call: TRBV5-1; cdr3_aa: CASSMYGVDGYTF; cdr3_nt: TGCGCCAGCAGCATGTATGGAGTTGATGGCTACACCTTC
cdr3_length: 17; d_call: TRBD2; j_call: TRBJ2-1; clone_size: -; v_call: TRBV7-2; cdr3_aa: CASSRSTSGEAYNEQFF; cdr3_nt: TGTGCCAGCAGCCGTTCGACTAGCGGGGAGGCCTACAATGAGCAGTTCTTC
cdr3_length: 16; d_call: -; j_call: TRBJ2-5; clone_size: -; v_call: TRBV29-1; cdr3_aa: CSVGATSRGVGETQYF; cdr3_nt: TGCAGCGTTGGGGCGACTAGCAGGGGTGTAGGCGAGACCCAGTACTTC
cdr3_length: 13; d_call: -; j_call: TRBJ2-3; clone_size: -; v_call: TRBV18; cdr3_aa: CASSREDTDTQYF; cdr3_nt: TGTGCCAGCTCACGGGAAGACACAGATACGCAGTATTTT
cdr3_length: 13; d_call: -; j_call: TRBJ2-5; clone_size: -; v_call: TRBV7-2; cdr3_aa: CARSSSKEETQYF; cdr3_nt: TGTGCCCGCAGCTCTAGTAAGGAAGAGACCCAGTACTTC
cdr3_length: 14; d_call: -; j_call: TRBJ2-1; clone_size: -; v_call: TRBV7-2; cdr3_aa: CASSLPDRYNEQFF; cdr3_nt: TGTGCCAGCAGCCTCCCGGACAGATACAATGAGCAGTTCTTC
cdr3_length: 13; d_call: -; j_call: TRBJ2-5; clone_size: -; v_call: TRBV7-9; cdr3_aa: CASSRAPQETQYF; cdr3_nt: TGTGCCAGCAGCCGAGCTCCCCAAGAGACCCAGTACTTC
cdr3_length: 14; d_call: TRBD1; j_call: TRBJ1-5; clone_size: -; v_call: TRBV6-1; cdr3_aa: CASSETGKNQPQHF; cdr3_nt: TGTGCCAGCAGTGAGACAGGGAAGAATCAGCCCCAGCATTTT